Below are 23 T cell receptor beta chains sequenced from a single sample in a study of OX40 agonist ivuxolimab in advanced cancers. Produced via immunoSEQ multiplex PCR; TCRdb's table is partial and in-frame only. The sample has almost 90,000 clones; under 95% are singletons. Sequenced material: CD4+ or CD8+ T cells sorted from blood, taken in a trial of the OX40 agonist ivuxolimab. These receptors were collected from an adult with an advanced solid tumor such as melanoma, head and neck, liver or kidney cancer.

This chain uses TRBV5-1 with TRBJ2-7; possibly TRBD2 for D (5 bases). The CDR3 is 13 amino acids. Germline V lookup: CDR1 SGHRS, CDR2 YFSETQ. Trimming cost V 4 bases and J 2 bases, with 10 bases left between them. CDR3 coding DNA: TGCGCCAGCAGCCCCGCCGGGACCTACGAGCAGTACTTC. The encoded protein is CASSPAGTYEQYF.

The gene calls are TRBV7-9 and TRBJ2-7, with D perhaps TRBD2 (6 bases). Deletions cut 1 base from V and 0 bases from J, with 10 bases between. The CDR3 extends over 15 amino acids. Germline CDR1 SEHNR, CDR2 FQNEAQ (reference sequence). This CDR3 is CASSLGQGGSYEQYF. The CDR3, as DNA: TGTGCCAGCAGCTTAGGGCAGGGAGGCTCCTACGAGCAGTACTTC.

The chain is built from TRBV7-2 and TRBJ1-6, with D hard to call. This CDR3 is 16 amino acids long. Germline assignment: CDR1 SGHTA and CDR2 FQGNSA. Trimming stripped 5 bases from V and 7 bases from J, with 18 bases between. The CDR3 nucleotides are TGTGCCAGCAGCCCGAGTGCCCGGGGAGGGAATTCACCCCTCCACTTT. Protein sequence: CASSPSARGGNSPLHF.

This chain uses TRBV4-1 with TRBJ2-3, with D tentatively TRBD2 (6 bases). The V gene lost 2 bases and the J gene lost 7 bases, with 13 bases spanning the gap. CDR1 and CDR2 (germline): MGHRA, YSYEKL. This CDR3 spans 14 amino acids. The CDR3: CASSQFTAGNTQYF. The DNA of the CDR3 is TGCGCCAGCAGCCAATTCACAGCGGGCAATACGCAGTATTTT.

The rearrangement uses TRBV6-5 and TRBJ1-1; D remains unclear. This CDR3 contains 13 residues. Germline V lookup: CDR1 MNHEY, CDR2 SVGAGI. The V and J ends lost 0 bases and 8 bases respectively, with 10 bases between them. The chain's CDR3 is CASSYSKEGEAFF. Here the CDR3 DNA reads TGTGCCAGCAGTTACTCGAAAGAGGGAGAAGCTTTCTTT.

The rearrangement links TRBV19 to TRBJ2-5; D unclear. With 3 bases removed from V and 5 bases from J, the gap between germline ends came to 13 bases. The CDR3 is made up of 14 amino acids. CDR1 is LNHDA and CDR2 is SQIVND in the germline V gene (reference sequence). CDR3 loop: CASSMGTSPETQYF. CDR3 DNA: TGTGCCAGTAGTATGGGCACCTCCCCGGAGACCCAGTACTTC.

The rearrangement uses TRBV5-1 and TRBJ2-1, with D uncertain. The CDR3 totals 14 residues. V was trimmed by 1 base and J by 8 bases, leaving 13 bases between them. In germline, CDR1 is SGHRS, CDR2 YFSETQ. The CDR3 loop is CASSLSRIGDEQFF. CDR3 bases: TGCGCCAGCAGCTTGTCTAGGATTGGAGATGAGCAGTTCTTC. The full variable domain, completed using reference TRBV5-1 and TRBJ2-1, is KAGVTQTPRYLIKTRGQQVTLSCSPISGHRSVSWYQQTPGQGLQFLFEYFSETQRNKGNFPGRFSGRQFSNSRSEMNVSTLELGDSALYLCASSLSRIGDEQFFGPGTRLTVL.

The chain links TRBV18 to TRBJ2-1, with 11 bases matching TRBD2. Germline V lookup: CDR1 KGHSH, CDR2 LQKENI. This CDR3 comprises 16 residues. The J segment lost 4 bases and the V segment lost 4 bases, leaving 6 bases of the junction unmatched. The chain's CDR3 is CASSRPSGGQYNEQFF. The CDR3 DNA reads TGTGCCAGCTCACGCCCTAGCGGGGGGCAGTACAATGAGCAGTTCTTC.

This rearrangement joins TRBV2 to TRBJ2-5, with TRBD2 identical over 7 bases. Germline trimming cut 7 bases from V and 5 bases from J; bases unmatched to any gene: 10. Germline CDR1 reads SNHLY; CDR2 reads FYNNEI. The CDR3 runs to 14 residues. The CDR3 DNA sequence: TGTGCCAGCAATGGCGGGAGTCTTAAGGAGACCCAGTACTTC. This codes for CASNGGSLKETQYF.

The V gene is TRBV28, the J gene TRBJ2-7; D is possibly TRBD1 or TRBD2 (5 bases each). This CDR3 is built from 12 residues. Germline loops: CDR1 MDHEN, CDR2 SYDVKM. V was pared by 3 bases and J by 10 bases, with 13 bases between. The CDR3 spells CASSLRLGEQYF. CDR3 coding DNA: TGTGCCAGCAGTTTGCGCCTGGGGGAACAGTACTTC. Full variable domain (remainder filled in from reference TRBV28 and TRBJ2-7): DVKVTQSSRYLVKRTGEKVFLECVQDMDHENMFWYRQDPGLGLRLIYFSYDVKMKEKGDIPEGYSVSREKKERFSLILESASTNQTSMYLCASSLRLGEQYFGPGTRLTVT.

The chain has TRBV9 and TRBJ2-2, with D unclear. CDR1 and CDR2 from the germline V gene are SGDLS and YYNGEE. V was clipped by 4 bases and J by 0 bases, with 10 bases between them. CDR3 length equals 15 residues. Here the CDR3 DNA reads TGTGCCAGCAGCTTCGGGCTCGCGAACACCGGGGAGCTGTTTTTT. It translates to CASSFGLANTGELFF.

The chain uses TRBV11-3 and TRBJ2-7, with D unresolved. The germline V gene has CDR1 SGHNT and CDR2 YENEEA. CDR3 length equals 15 residues. With 1 base removed from V and 0 bases from J, the gap between germline ends came to 10 bases. The CDR3 nucleotides read TGTGCCAGCAGCTTAGGTTACGGCTTCTCCTACGAGCAGTACTTC. Amino acid sequence: CASSLGYGFSYEQYF.

CDR3 bases: TGTGCCAGCAGTTGGGAGGCAAATAATTCACCCCTCCACTTT. The encoded protein is CASSWEANNSPLHF. J is TRBJ1-6 and V is TRBV6-5, with D unresolved. Germline CDR1 is MNHEY and CDR2 is SVGAGI. The CDR3 has 14 residues. The V gene lost 4 bases and the J gene lost 5 bases, with 9 bases spanning the gap.

The V gene is TRBV5-1, the J gene TRBJ2-5; 12 nucleotides line up with TRBD2. The CDR3 loop spans 15 amino acids. Germline V lookup: CDR1 SGHRS, CDR2 YFSETQ. The ends lost 7 bases at V and 5 bases at J; junction bases unmatched: 9. The CDR3 nucleotides read TGCGCCAGCCGACTATGGACTAGCGGGACGGAGACCCAGTACTTC. It encodes CASRLWTSGTETQYF. Full variable domain (remainder filled in from reference TRBV5-1 and TRBJ2-5): KAGVTQTPRYLIKTRGQQVTLSCSPISGHRSVSWYQQTPGQGLQFLFEYFSETQRNKGNFPGRFSGRQFSNSRSEMNVSTLELGDSALYLCASRLWTSGTETQYFGPGTRLLVL.

The chain has TRBV5-1 and TRBJ1-3; TRBD1 agrees at 7 bases. The CDR3 is 15 amino acids. The ends lost 4 bases at V and 0 bases at J; junction bases unmatched: 4. The germline V gene has CDR1 SGHRS and CDR2 YFSETQ. Here the CDR3 reads CASSAGTASGNTIYF. The CDR3 coding sequence is TGCGCCAGCAGCGCAGGGACAGCCTCTGGAAACACCATATATTTT.

V is TRBV18 and J is TRBJ1-6; 7 positions match TRBD1. CDR3 size: 16 residues. Germline V gives CDR1 KGHSH, CDR2 LQKENI. The junction had 9 bases not matched to a gene; V was cut back by 3 bases and J by 7 bases. The CDR3 protein is CASSPLGQALNSPLHF. In DNA, the CDR3 is TGTGCCAGCTCACCCCTAGGACAGGCATTAAATTCACCCCTCCACTTT. Supplemented by reference TRBV18 and TRBJ1-6, the full variable domain reads NAGVMQNPRHLVRRRGQEARLRCSPMKGHSHVYWYRQLPEEGLKFMVYLQKENIIDESGMPKERFSAEFPKEGPSILRIQQVVRGDSAAYFCASSPLGQALNSPLHFGNGTRLTVT.

This clone was seen just once. This chain uses TRBV5-1 with TRBJ1-4; unclear D gene. Deletions cut 0 bases from V and 0 bases from J, with 6 bases between. Germline V gives CDR1 SGHRS, CDR2 YFSETQ. The CDR3 extends over 15 amino acids. This CDR3 reads CASSLDRSTNEKLFF. DNA for the CDR3: TGCGCCAGCAGCTTGGATAGGTCAACTAATGAAAAACTGTTTTTT.

The chain couples TRBV28 to TRBJ1-2; D perhaps matches TRBD1 (6 bases). The V and J ends lost 10 bases and 5 bases respectively, with 17 bases between them. Germline V lookup: CDR1 MDHEN, CDR2 SYDVKM. The CDR3 covers 13 residues. The CDR3 DNA reads as TGTGCCACCATTTTAGGGGGGGGATATGGCTACACCTTC. Its protein product is CATILGGGYGYTF.

Points on this clone: Other nucleotide sequences from this sample produce the same CDR3. The chain recombines TRBV7-2 with TRBJ2-7, with 9 bases identical to TRBD1. The junction had 4 bases not matched to a gene; V was cut back by 4 bases and J by 3 bases. The germline CDR1 and CDR2 sequences are SGHTA and FQGNSA. The CDR3 sequence is 14 residues long. CDR3 DNA: TGTGCCAGCAGCTCGACAGGGGGTCTCTACGAGCAGTACTTC. Translating it yields CASSSTGGLYEQYF. Based on the CDR3 plus reference TRBV7-2 and TRBJ2-7, the full variable domain is GAGVSQSPSNKVTEKGKDVELRCDPISGHTALYWYRQSLGQGLEFLIYFQGNSAPDKSGLPSDRFSAERTGGSVSTLTIQRTQQEDSAVYLCASSSTGGLYEQYFGPGTRLTVT.

The chain is built from TRBV18 and TRBJ1-4; weak D call: TRBD1 (5 bases). The CDR3 loop spans 15 amino acids. Germline CDR1 and CDR2: KGHSH and LQKENI. V was clipped by 3 bases and J by 7 bases, with 15 bases between them. This chain's CDR3 is CASSPDNTRGEKLFF. As DNA, the CDR3 is TGTGCCAGCTCACCGGACAACACACGGGGTGAAAAACTGTTTTTT.

The chain couples TRBV15 to TRBJ2-2; D gene unclear. The CDR3 sequence is 16 residues long. V was pared by 5 bases and J by 1 base, with 14 bases between. Germline V lookup: CDR1 LNHNV, CDR2 YYDKDF (reference sequence). CDR3 nucleotides: TGTGCCACCAGCTCGATTGGGCAGTGGAACACCGGGGAGCTGTTTTTT. Protein product: CATSSIGQWNTGELFF.

The chain uses TRBV27 and TRBJ2-7, with D perhaps TRBD2 (5 bases). The CDR3 covers 15 residues. Germline V CDR1 and CDR2: MNHEY, SMNVEV (reference sequence). V was shortened by 8 bases and J by 4 bases, with 21 bases between the two germline ends. In DNA, the CDR3 is TGTGCCAGCGGGCCCGGGGATAGGCCCCATTACGAGCAGTACTTC. This sequence encodes CASGPGDRPHYEQYF.

The chain combines TRBV18 with TRBJ1-1; no clear D gene. V was pared by 0 bases and J by 2 bases, with 10 bases between. The CDR3 contains 15 residues. Germline V gives CDR1 KGHSH, CDR2 LQKENI. The CDR3 reads CASSPPAGVNTEAFF. The DNA of the CDR3 is TGTGCCAGCTCACCACCGGCAGGAGTTAACACTGAAGCTTTCTTT.